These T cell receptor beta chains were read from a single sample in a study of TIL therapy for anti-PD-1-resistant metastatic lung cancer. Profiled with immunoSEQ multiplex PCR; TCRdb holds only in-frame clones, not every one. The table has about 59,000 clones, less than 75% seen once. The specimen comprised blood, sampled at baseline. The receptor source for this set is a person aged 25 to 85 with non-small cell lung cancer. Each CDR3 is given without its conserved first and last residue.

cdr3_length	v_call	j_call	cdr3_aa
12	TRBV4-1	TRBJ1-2	ASSQDAGAFGYT
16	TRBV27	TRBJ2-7	ASSLSVASGGAAYEQY
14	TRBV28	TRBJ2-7	ASSLSGTGGRYEQY
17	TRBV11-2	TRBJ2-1	ASSLLSSGILSSYNEQF
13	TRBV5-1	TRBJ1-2	ASSSTQAWATGYT
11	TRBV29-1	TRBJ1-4	SAGDRVSEKLF
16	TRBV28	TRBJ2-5	ASSSLRGSSGMGETQY
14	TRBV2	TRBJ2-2	ASSGPTSGFGGELF
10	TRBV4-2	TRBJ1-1	ASSQVSGEAF
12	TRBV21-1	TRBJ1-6	ASSKFGGNSPLH
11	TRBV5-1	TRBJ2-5	ASSAGQQETQY
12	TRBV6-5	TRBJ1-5	ASSSRQGRQPQH
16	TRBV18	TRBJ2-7	ASSPTIFQGATPYEQY